This record covers a single T cell receptor (beta chain). Random hexamers were used to reverse transcribe the RNA input (about 0.45 to 1 ug). A multiplex approach, immunoSEQ multiplex PCR, amplified TCR beta CDR3 across 54 Vbeta and 13 Jbeta. From the immunoSEQ multiplex PCR reads, TCRdb called clonotypes with MiXCR, one entry per CDR3 protein. The table has some 160,000 distinct CDR3 sequences, around 92% seen once. This record comes from a study of CD8 T cells in Susac syndrome. The ends lost 6 bases at V and 9 bases at J; junction bases unmatched: 12. Germline V lookup: CDR1 MDHEN, CDR2 SYDVKM. The CDR3 consists of 15 residues. TCR beta sequences were obtained from blood CD8+ and CD4+ T cells. The controls, all healthy donors, were matched for age and sex. FACS was used to enrich TEMRA cells, whereas the CD8+ and CD4+ T cells were obtained by negative isolation.

The sequenced sample was CD4+ T cells from PBMCs. The genes are TRBV28 and TRBJ2-1; 9 positions match TRBD2. The TCR was taken from a human donor in good health. This CDR3 reads CASRPPGLAQAEQFF. The CDR3, as DNA: TGTGCCAGCAGACCCCCTGGACTAGCGCAGGCTGAGCAGTTCTTC.